A selection of T cell receptor beta chains follows, all from one sample in a study of CD8 T cells in ankylosing spondylitis. MiXCR was run by TCRdb on the 5' RACE reads, yielding one entry per CDR3 protein. The sample consists of a few hundred thousand distinct CDR3 sequences, more than 20% of them appearing once. Sequencing input: blood, either unsorted or a sorted T cell fraction (not recorded which). These receptors originate from a male donor with ankylosing spondylitis or in good health (not recorded which). Each CDR3 is given with its conserved first and last residue. The order of the fields is V gene, J gene, clone size, D gene, CDR3 protein, CDR3 DNA. D genes are given only for firm matches. The listing skips clone size in some rows; elsewhere it reads once, few, many or a size class.

V: TRBV4-1
J: TRBJ1-1
size: .
D: .
CDR3: CASSQDQLGGTEAFF
DNA: TGCGCCAGCAGCCAAGATCAGTTGGGGGGGACTGAAGCTTTCTTT

V: TRBV12-3/TRBV12-4
J: TRBJ2-7
size: once
D: .
CDR3: CASSFEGGNEQYF
DNA: TGTGCCAGCAGTTTTGAGGGGGGCAATGAGCAGTACTTC

V: TRBV7-9
J: TRBJ2-3
size: few
D: TRBD2
CDR3: CASSLGGLAAHWDTQYF
DNA: TGTGCCAGCAGCTTAGGGGGACTAGCGGCACACTGGGATACGCAGTATTTT

V: TRBV25-1
J: TRBJ2-2
size: .
D: .
CDR3: CASSGPGTTGELFF
DNA: TGTGCCAGCAGTGGGCCCGGGACTACCGGGGAGCTGTTTTTT

V: TRBV24-1
J: TRBJ2-1
size: .
D: .
CDR3: CATRGATNYNEQFF
DNA: TGTGCCACCAGAGGGGCTACTAATTACAATGAGCAGTTCTTC

V: TRBV12-3/TRBV12-4
J: TRBJ2-7
size: .
D: .
CDR3: CASSLGGVGKYF
DNA: TGTGCCAGCAGTTTAGGCGGCGTGGGGAAGTACTTC

V: TRBV7-9
J: TRBJ2-1
size: few
D: TRBD2
CDR3: CASSPGGSNEQFF
DNA: TGTGCCAGCAGCCCGGGAGGGAGCAATGAGCAGTTCTTC

V: TRBV10-1
J: TRBJ1-1
size: .
D: .
CDR3: CASSESWEATEAFF
DNA: TGCGCCAGCAGTGAGTCATGGGAAGCGACTGAAGCTTTCTTT

V: TRBV5-5
J: TRBJ2-7
size: few
D: .
CDR3: CASSFGLPRYEQYF
DNA: TGTGCCAGCAGTTTCGGTCTCCCAAGGTACGAGCAGTACTTC

V: TRBV25-1
J: TRBJ2-7
size: few
D: .
CDR3: CATRAGASYEQYF
DNA: TGTGCCACTAGGGCAGGGGCCTCCTACGAGCAGTACTTC

V: TRBV12-3/TRBV12-4
J: TRBJ2-7
size: .
D: .
CDR3: CASRDPRAAYEQYF
DNA: TGTGCCAGCAGAGACCCCCGGGCCGCCTACGAGCAGTACTTC

V: TRBV6-2/TRBV6-3
J: TRBJ2-3
size: .
D: .
CDR3: CASSYLRFTDTQYF
DNA: TGTGCCAGCAGTTACTTGCGGTTCACAGATACGCAGTATTTT

V: TRBV7-9
J: TRBJ2-1
size: few
D: .
CDR3: CASSLVGRINEQFF
DNA: TGTGCCAGCAGCTTAGTGGGCAGGATCAATGAGCAGTTCTTC

V: TRBV6-1
J: TRBJ2-3
size: .
D: TRBD2
CDR3: CASSARRGGGTDTQYF
DNA: TGTGCCAGCAGTGCCCGACGGGGGGGCGGCACAGATACGCAGTATTTT

V: TRBV27
J: TRBJ2-7
size: .
D: TRBD1
CDR3: CASSPPGQGTSSYEQYF
DNA: TGTGCCAGCAGTCCCCCGGGACAGGGGACGAGCTCCTACGAGCAGTACTTC

V: TRBV28
J: TRBJ1-2
size: .
D: .
CDR3: CASSLVQSDYGYTF
DNA: TGTGCCAGCAGTTTAGTACAAAGCGACTATGGCTACACCTTC

V: TRBV7-2
J: TRBJ2-5
size: .
D: TRBD2
CDR3: CASSLEPLAPVQETQYF
DNA: TGTGCCAGCAGCTTAGAGCCACTAGCGCCAGTCCAAGAGACCCAGTACTTC